The clone carrying this T cell receptor (beta chain) was picked up one time. Its matching antigen is unknown. TCRdb's table, derived via immunoSEQ multiplex PCR, lists solely in-frame clones and lacks some. The sample consists of about 9,200 clones, just under 90% of them appearing once. The sample is drawn from a study of T cells in localized non-small cell lung cancer. Study-wide points: When the top 100 tumor clones were examined, a median around 50 of them also appeared in the adjacent lung, which was paired and uninvolved. Among the tissues sampled, uninvolved adjacent lung had the highest T cell clonality, above tumor.

The CDR3 contains 15 residues. Trimming pared 1 base from V and 5 bases from J, leaving 14 bases between. Germline V gives CDR1 MNHEY, CDR2 SVGAGI. Specimen: peripheral blood, collected before any cancer treatment. The chain recombines TRBV6-5 with TRBJ1-1, with D perhaps matching TRBD1 (5 bases). The sequence derives from a female donor of 60 years or more with stage II squamous cell lung carcinoma. This CDR3 is CASSYLPGRGTEAFF. CDR3 in DNA: TGTGCCAGCAGTTACTTGCCAGGGAGAGGGACTGAAGCTTTCTTT.